The 21 T cell receptor beta chains below come from one sample, sequenced in a study of blood T cell repertoires in COVID-19. Only in-frame clones appear in the TCRdb table, and some are missing; sequencing was by immunoSEQ multiplex PCR. Of about 180,000 clones listed, under 90% were seen once; the top ten hold 6.5% to 8.5%. The source material was peripheral blood. These receptor sequences come from a human donor in a cohort sampled during active COVID-19.

The V and J genes are TRBV13 and TRBJ1-2; D gene ambiguous. The CDR3 runs to 18 residues. Germline V lookup: CDR1 PRHDT, CDR2 FYEKMQ (reference sequence). V was trimmed by 6 bases and J by 4 bases, leaving 27 bases between them. This CDR3 reads CASSPAPGLLFGRYGYTF. CDR3 DNA sequence: TGTGCCAGCAGTCCCGCCCCAGGACTCCTATTTGGACGCTATGGCTACACCTTC.

The chain has TRBV6-5 and TRBJ1-1; 10 nucleotides match TRBD1. The CDR3 loop spans 14 amino acids. CDR1 MNHEY and CDR2 SVGAGI come from the germline V gene. Losses at the gene ends were 9 bases for V and 9 bases for J; bases not matched to a gene: 13. The CDR3 bases are TGTGCCAGTAAGCCGGGACAGGGGTCATTCCAAGCTTTCTTT. Its protein is CASKPGQGSFQAFF.

The chain joins TRBV7-3 to TRBJ2-2; tentatively, D is TRBD1 (5 bases). The V end was cut by 6 bases, the J end by 6 bases, with 14 bases between. The CDR3 extends over 14 amino acids. Germline CDR1 and CDR2: SGHTA and FQGTGA. As DNA, the CDR3 is TGTGCCAGCAGAGACAGAACTGACTCCGGGGAGCTGTTTTTT. As protein: CASRDRTDSGELFF.

This rearrangement joins TRBV5-6 to TRBJ2-7, with 7 nucleotides matching TRBD2. The CDR3 length is 13 residues. CDR1 and CDR2 from the germline V gene are SGHDT and YYEEEE. The ends lost 2 bases at V and 6 bases at J; junction bases unmatched: 5. The CDR3 region is CASSFGSSGEQYF. In nucleotides, the CDR3 is TGTGCCAGCAGCTTTGGGTCTAGCGGCGAGCAGTACTTC.

The CDR3 here is CASSLDRTWEQYF. CDR3 DNA: TGTGCCAGCTCCCTCGACAGGACGTGGGAGCAGTACTTC. This chain uses TRBV18 with TRBJ2-7, with a weak D call TRBD1 (6 bases). Germline CDR1 reads KGHSH; CDR2 reads LQKENI. The CDR3 spans 13 residues. V lost 6 bases and J 7 bases, leaving 16 bases between the germline ends.

The V call is TRBV19, the J call TRBJ2-3, with 9 bases aligning to TRBD2. The V segment lost 6 bases and the J segment 2 bases; nucleotides outside the gene matches: 6. Germline CDR1 is LNHDA and CDR2 is SQIVND (reference sequence). This CDR3 is built from 15 residues. CDR3 nucleotide sequence: TGTGCCAGTAGGGCGGAGCGGGGGGTCACAGATACGCAGTATTTT. Translated: CASRAERGVTDTQYF.

This chain joins TRBV4-1 and TRBJ2-7, with a possible D match to TRBD1 (5 bases). The CDR3 runs to 17 residues. Trimming left V 2 bases short and J 0 bases short, with 17 bases between. Per germline, CDR1 MGHRA and CDR2 YSYEKL. The CDR3 DNA reads as TGCGCCAGCAGCCAACAATTGACAGAGACGGTCTCCTACGAGCAGTACTTC. Amino acid sequence: CASSQQLTETVSYEQYF.

This clone has only one observation. This chain connects TRBV9 to TRBJ2-7; the match to TRBD2 covers 10 bases. This CDR3 has 15 amino acids. The J segment lost 3 bases and the V segment lost 2 bases, leaving 5 bases of the junction unmatched. Germline CDR1 is SGDLS and CDR2 is YYNGEE. CDR3 bases: TGTGCCAGCAGCGTCCTAGCGGGGGTAGACTACGAGCAGTACTTC. It yields the protein CASSVLAGVDYEQYF.

The V call is TRBV5-6, the J call TRBJ1-1; possible D gene TRBD1, 5 bases. V lost 5 bases and J 1 base, leaving 9 bases between the germline ends. The CDR3 sequence is 13 residues long. Germline lookup yields CDR1 SGHDT and CDR2 YYEEEE. The CDR3, as DNA: TGTGCCAGCAGGGGACTGCCGAACACTGAAGCTTTCTTT. Its protein is CASRGLPNTEAFF. Supplemented by reference TRBV5-6 and TRBJ1-1, the full variable domain reads DAGVTQSPTHLIKTRGQQVTLRCSPKSGHDTVSWYQQALGQGPQFIFQYYEEEERQRGNFPDRFSGHQFPNYSSELNVNALLLGDSALYLCASRGLPNTEAFFGQGTRLTVV.

This chain joins TRBV6-6 and TRBJ1-2; D gene ambiguous. CDR1 and CDR2 (germline): MNHNY, SVGAGI (reference sequence). The germline V and J ends were trimmed by 0 bases and 2 bases, with 13 bases remaining between them. This CDR3 comprises 16 residues. Here the CDR3 reads CASSYSSQAYNYGYTF. In DNA form, the CDR3 reads TGTGCCAGCAGTTACTCGAGCCAGGCCTACAACTATGGCTACACCTTC.

This chain uses TRBV7-3 with TRBJ1-5, with no clear D. V lost 0 bases, J lost 6 bases, and 9 bases lay in between. The CDR3 is made up of 14 amino acids. Germline CDR1 is SGHTA and CDR2 is FQGTGA. The CDR3 DNA is TGTGCCAGCAGCTTAACGGGCGCGGGTCAGCCCCAGCATTTT. It encodes CASSLTGAGQPQHF.

This clone was recorded a few times. The V call is TRBV2, the J call TRBJ2-7; 8 nucleotides align to TRBD2. The V gene end was trimmed by 5 bases and the J gene end by 6 bases; junction bases not matched to a gene: 12. This CDR3 spans 15 amino acids. Germline CDR1 and CDR2: SNHLY and FYNNEI. CDR3 bases: TGTGCCAGCAGTTCCTACGCTAGCGGGTTTGGCGAGCAGTACTTC. Its protein is CASSSYASGFGEQYF.

The rearrangement joins TRBV11-1 to TRBJ2-2; 8 bases are shared with TRBD2. After removal of 0 bases from V and 5 bases from J, the junction contained 2 bases not matched to a gene. The CDR3 has 15 amino acids. Germline CDR1 reads SGHAT; CDR2 reads FQDESV (reference sequence). The CDR3, as DNA: TGTGCCAGCAGCTTAGCGGCGGGGGGAACCGGGGAGCTGTTTTTT. As protein: CASSLAAGGTGELFF.

This clone came up a few times. The rearrangement links TRBV25-1 to TRBJ2-7, with 10 bases lining up with TRBD1. The length of the CDR3 is 14 residues. The V and J ends lost 6 bases and 7 bases, in that order; junction bases with no gene match: 9. Germline V CDR1 and CDR2: MGHDK, SYGVNS. The CDR3 spells CASSPRGDRGEQYF. CDR3 DNA: TGTGCCAGCAGCCCCCGCGGGGACAGGGGTGAGCAGTACTTC.

The chain uses TRBV7-9 and TRBJ2-7, with 7 bases aligning to TRBD1. The trim removed 5 bases at V and 3 bases at J, leaving 7 bases unmatched. Germline CDR1 reads SEHNR; CDR2 reads FQNEAQ (reference sequence). The CDR3 runs 14 residues. The CDR3 loop reads CASSPRRDSYEQYF. The DNA for the CDR3 is TGTGCCAGCAGCCCCCGTAGGGACAGCTACGAGCAGTACTTC.

The V and J genes are TRBV4-2 and TRBJ1-4; no clear D gene. V gave up 1 base and J gave up 5 bases, with 11 bases separating them. The CDR3 has 15 residues. In germline, CDR1 is LGHNA, CDR2 YNFKEQ. CDR3 coding DNA: TGTGCCAGCAGCCAAGGTGATGAGAGGAATGAAAAACTGTTTTTT. Residues: CASSQGDERNEKLFF.

The rearrangement joins TRBV5-1 to TRBJ1-2; no clear D gene. Germline loops: CDR1 SGHRS, CDR2 YFSETQ. This CDR3 is 14 amino acids long. V lost 4 bases to trimming and J lost 6 bases, with 16 bases between them. The CDR3 sequence: CASSLLTGEDGYTF. The CDR3 nucleotides read TGCGCCAGCAGCCTTCTGACCGGGGAGGATGGCTACACCTTC.

This rearrangement joins TRBV2 to TRBJ2-3, with 8 positions matching TRBD1. The CDR3 extends over 14 amino acids. V gave up 10 bases and J gave up 3 bases; unmatched junction bases: 9. The germline V gene encodes CDR1 SNHLY and CDR2 FYNNEI. CDR3 sequence: CATAQGARTDTQYF. CDR3 nucleotides: TGTGCCACCGCTCAGGGGGCGCGTACAGATACGCAGTATTTT. The variable domain in full, with the rest retrieved from reference TRBV2 and TRBJ2-3, is EPEVTQTPSHQVTQMGQEVILRCVPISNHLYFYWYRQILGQKVEFLVSFYNNEISEKSEIFDDQFSVERPDGSNFTLKIRSTKLEDSAMYFCATAQGARTDTQYFGPGTRLTVL.

The chain links TRBV7-8 to TRBJ1-1; D remains unclear. Trimming shortened V by 0 bases and J by 6 bases, and 14 bases separated the two germline ends. This CDR3 is 15 amino acids long. Per the germline V gene, CDR1 is SGHVS and CDR2 is FQNEAQ. CDR3 DNA sequence: TGTGCCAGCAGCTTAGCGTTGACTCGTCGGGCTGAAGCTTTCTTT. This codes for CASSLALTRRAEAFF.

The chain links TRBV5-1 to TRBJ2-3; D gene ambiguous. Trimming removed 0 bases at V and 4 bases at J, with 12 bases between. Per the germline V gene, CDR1 is SGHRS and CDR2 is YFSETQ. The CDR3 is 15 amino acids. In DNA, the CDR3 is TGCGCCAGCAGCTTGGCGGGTAAGGTGCCAGATACGCAGTATTTT. As protein: CASSLAGKVPDTQYF.

This chain joins TRBV9 and TRBJ1-4; no clear D. This CDR3 contains 14 residues. Germline V gene sequence: CDR1 SGDLS, CDR2 YYNGEE. V shed 6 bases and J shed 4 bases, with 13 bases lying between them. CDR3 protein: CASTSDTFNEKLFF. For the CDR3, the DNA is TGTGCCAGCACCTCCGACACGTTTAATGAAAAACTGTTTTTT. The full variable domain, rest sourced from reference TRBV9 and TRBJ1-4, is DSGVTQTPKHLITATGQRVTLRCSPRSGDLSVYWYQQSLDQGLQFLIQYYNGEERAKGNILERFSAQQFPDLHSELNLSSLELGDSALYFCASTSDTFNEKLFFGSGTQLSVL.